The clone carrying this TCR beta chain has more than one count but fewer than ten. What it binds is not known. It was by quantitative 5'-RACE with molecular barcodes that TCR beta libraries were made. MiXCR was run by TCRdb on the 5' RACE reads, yielding one entry per CDR3 protein. Of roughly 670,000 distinct CDR3 sequences in the sample, roughly 19% were seen once. This CDR3 is built from 14 residues. V was pared by 4 bases and J by 6 bases, with 15 bases between. Germline CDR1 reads GTSNPN; CDR2 reads SVGIG (reference sequence). This entry is derived from a study of CD8 T cells in ankylosing spondylitis. General study findings and limits: The disease-linked clones had a CD8+ phenotype and low blood frequencies. In ankylosing spondylitis blood, a motif of fewer than 10 highly homologous TCR beta variants appeared characteristic. As reported, disease-linked clones showed significant enrichment in matched ankylosing spondylitis synovial fluid. A number of the motif variants had already been described in reactive arthritis synovial fluid and blood.

V usage is TRBV30 and J usage is TRBJ2-2; D possibly uses TRBD1 or TRBD2 (6 bases each). The sequencing input was blood, either unsorted or a sorted T cell fraction (not recorded which). This sequence was found in a male donor with ankylosing spondylitis. CDR3 region: CAWKGGMVPGELFF. CDR3 bases: TGTGCCTGGAAAGGGGGGATGGTCCCCGGGGAGCTGTTTTTT.